This paragraph reports one TCR beta chain. No antigen is known for it. Base quality data are lacking; no much larger clone is found one base away. The entry originates in a study of T-cell reconstitution after alpha-beta-depleted transplantation in children listed by TCRdb under 2016. For context, the study as a whole: The study quantitatively tracked T-cell immune reconstitution after TCRalphabeta/CD19-depleted allogeneic hematopoietic cell transplantation in children using TCR repertoire profiling.

The sample's treatment or condition label, in plain terms: allogeneic hematopoietic cell transplantation with graft depleted of TCRalphabeta T cells and CD19 B cells. The transplant recipients were children given TCRalphabeta/CD19-depleted allogeneic hematopoietic cell grafts. From its cysteine to its phenylalanine, the CDR3 spans 14 amino acids. The entry retains the CDR3 DNA only, 42 bases that are in frame from base 1. The CDR1 and CDR2 encoded by the germline V gene (reference sequence) are SGHKS and YYEKEE. V is pared back by 1 base and J by 2 bases, with 8 bases lying between the germline termini. Here is what the overall study found, with its caveats: The apparently early recovery of alphabetaT-cell counts about two months after transplant reportedly depended on only several hundred rapidly expanded clones that came from non-depleted graft cells. Over the following months the frequencies of hyperexpanded clones went down, and after one year T-cell counts and TCRbeta diversity were mostly credited to newly produced T cells. The high TCRbeta diversity at day 60 in some patients was ascribed to recipient T cells and intrathymic progenitors that had survived conditioning.

Libraries were made using PCR. Reads for this sample came from an Illumina HiSeq 2500. TCR library preparation used molecular barcoding, with unique molecular identifiers applied to normalize quantification of the TCRbeta repertoire. The raw public reads went through TCRdb reprocessing: fastp at Q25, MiXCR clone calling, in-frame beta chains kept. CDR3 protein duplicates are merged, each entry listing the most common genes and DNA. The sample table contains about 830,000 distinct CDR3 sequences; only one count was recorded for approximately 15% of them. The ten largest clones represent 5% of the sample.

The source was PBMCs, mostly from graft donor cells, collected 360 days after TCRalphabeta/CD19-depleted stem cell transplant. This chain joins TRBV5-5 to TRBJ2-3; the D gene cannot be resolved reliably. This receptor was obtained from a male patient younger than 18 who had a stem cell transplant for acute lymphoblastic leukemia, so the T cells may come from the graft donor. CDR3 reads: CASSLIVNTDTQYF. The nucleotide sequence reads as follows: TGTGCCAGCAGCTTGATCGTAAACACAGATACGCAGTATTTT. Outside the CDR3, residues come from the reference TRBV5-5 and TRBJ2-3 proteins, so the full variable domain is: DAGVTQSPTHLIKTRGQQVTLRCSPISGHKSVSWYQQVLGQGPQFIFQYYEKEERGRGNFPDRFSARQFPNYSSELNVNALLLGDSALYLCASSLIVNTDTQYFGPGTRLTVL.